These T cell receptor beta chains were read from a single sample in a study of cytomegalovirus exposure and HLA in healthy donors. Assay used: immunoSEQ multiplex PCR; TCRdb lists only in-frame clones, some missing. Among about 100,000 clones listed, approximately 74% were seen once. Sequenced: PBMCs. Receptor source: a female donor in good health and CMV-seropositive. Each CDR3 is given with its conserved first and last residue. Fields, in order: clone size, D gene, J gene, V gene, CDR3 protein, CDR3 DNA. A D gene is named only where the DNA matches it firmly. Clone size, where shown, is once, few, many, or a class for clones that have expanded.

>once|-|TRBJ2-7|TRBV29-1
CSVERGAGEQYF
TGCAGCGTTGAACGGGGGGCGGGGGAGCAGTACTTC
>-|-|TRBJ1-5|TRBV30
CAWSDALGGQPQHF
TGTGCCTGGAGTGACGCCTTAGGAGGCCAGCCCCAGCATTTT
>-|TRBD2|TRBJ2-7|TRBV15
CATSRTSGGWWEQYF
TGTGCCACCAGCAGGACTAGCGGGGGATGGTGGGAGCAGTACTTC
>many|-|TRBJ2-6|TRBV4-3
CASSQDAGASGANVLTF
TGCGCCAGCAGCCAGGATGCAGGGGCCTCTGGGGCCAACGTCCTGACTTTC
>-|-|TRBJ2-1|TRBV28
CASNKQGLSYNEQFF
TGTGCCAGCAACAAACAGGGTCTGTCCTACAATGAGCAGTTCTTC
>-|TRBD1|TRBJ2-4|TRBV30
CARRTGSSDIQYF
TGTGCCAGACGGACAGGGTCATCGGACATTCAGTACTTC
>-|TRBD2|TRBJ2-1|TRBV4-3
CASSQTSGRAYNEQFF
TGCGCCAGCAGCCAGACTAGCGGGAGGGCCTACAATGAGCAGTTCTTC
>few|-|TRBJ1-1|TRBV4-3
CASSEGVGGGYTEAFF
TGCGCCAGCAGCGAGGGAGTGGGTGGGGGGTACACTGAAGCTTTCTTT
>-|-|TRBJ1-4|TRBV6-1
CASSEALQGKREKLFF
TGTGCCAGCAGTGAAGCGCTTCAGGGGAAACGGGAAAAACTGTTTTTT
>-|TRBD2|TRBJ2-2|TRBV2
CASMLASGNTGELFF
TGTGCCAGCATGTTGGCTAGCGGGAACACCGGGGAGCTGTTTTTT
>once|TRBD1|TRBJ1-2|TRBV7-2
CASSPRTGEGYGYTF
TGTGCCAGCAGCCCCAGGACAGGGGAAGGCTATGGCTACACCTTC
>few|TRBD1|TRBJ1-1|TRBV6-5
CATRGTGGWGTEAFF
TGTGCCACCCGGGGGACAGGGGGATGGGGCACTGAAGCTTTCTTT
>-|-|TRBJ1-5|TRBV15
CATSRVRGKPQHF
TGTGCCACCAGCAGAGTGCGAGGGAAGCCCCAGCATTTT
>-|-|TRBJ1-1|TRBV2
CASSLRSYTEAFF
TGTGCCAGCAGCCTAAGATCGTACACTGAAGCTTTCTTT
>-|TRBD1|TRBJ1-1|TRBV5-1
CASSLARGQDTEAFF
TGCGCCAGCAGCTTGGCCAGGGGGCAGGACACTGAAGCTTTCTTT